Listed below are T cell receptor beta chains from one sample, sequenced in a study of cytomegalovirus exposure and HLA in healthy donors. Only in-frame clones appear in the TCRdb table, and some are missing; sequencing was by immunoSEQ multiplex PCR. Among approximately 150,000 clones, around 79% were seen once, and the ten largest hold 2% to 3%. Material: PBMCs. Receptors originate from a woman between 40 and 50 years old in good health and CMV-seropositive. CDR3s include the opening cysteine and the closing phenylalanine or tryptophan. Each record gives: V gene, D gene, CDR3 length, J gene, clone size, CDR3 DNA, CDR3 protein. A D gene is named only where the DNA matches it firmly. Part of the rows lack a size; the others show once, few, many or a class for expanded clones.

V gene: TRBV7-9; D gene: -; CDR3 length: 13; J gene: TRBJ1-6; clone size: -; CDR3 DNA: TGTGCCAGCAGCTTAGACGCGGCAGTGACCCTCCACTTT; CDR3 protein: CASSLDAAVTLHF
V gene: TRBV6-5; D gene: TRBD1; CDR3 length: 16; J gene: TRBJ2-2; clone size: once; CDR3 DNA: TGTGCCAGCAGTTTTTTCGGGACAGCGAACACCGGGGAGCTGTTTTTT; CDR3 protein: CASSFFGTANTGELFF
V gene: TRBV30; D gene: -; CDR3 length: 15; J gene: TRBJ1-6; clone size: -; CDR3 DNA: TGTGCCTGGAACTACGGGACTCCAAGGGGTTCACCCCTCCACTTT; CDR3 protein: CAWNYGTPRGSPLHF
V gene: TRBV7-2; D gene: TRBD1; CDR3 length: 15; J gene: TRBJ1-2; clone size: -; CDR3 DNA: TGTGCCAGCAGTTTCGACAGGGCCTATAACTATGGCTACACCTTC; CDR3 protein: CASSFDRAYNYGYTF
V gene: TRBV7-9; D gene: TRBD1; CDR3 length: 19; J gene: TRBJ1-4; clone size: -; CDR3 DNA: TGTGCCAGCAGCTTAACCCTCACAGGGGGAATGACACCCAATGAAAAACTGTTTTTT; CDR3 protein: CASSLTLTGGMTPNEKLFF
V gene: TRBV6-1; D gene: TRBD2; CDR3 length: 15; J gene: TRBJ2-1; clone size: few; CDR3 DNA: TGTGCCAGCAGTGAAGCTAGCGGGGGGGCCAATGAGCAGTTCTTC; CDR3 protein: CASSEASGGANEQFF
V gene: TRBV4-1; D gene: TRBD2; CDR3 length: 17; J gene: TRBJ2-1; clone size: -; CDR3 DNA: TGCGCCAGCAGCCAAGATCTGGGTAGCGGGGGGTACAATGAGCAGTTCTTC; CDR3 protein: CASSQDLGSGGYNEQFF
V gene: TRBV7-2; D gene: -; CDR3 length: 14; J gene: TRBJ1-2; clone size: -; CDR3 DNA: TGTGCCAGCAGCCCAGAAGGGGGTAACTATGGCTACACCTTC; CDR3 protein: CASSPEGGNYGYTF
V gene: TRBV28; D gene: -; CDR3 length: 12; J gene: TRBJ1-5; clone size: -; CDR3 DNA: TGTGCAACTCTGGGCCCCCTCCAGCCCCAGCATTTT; CDR3 protein: CATLGPLQPQHF
V gene: TRBV19; D gene: -; CDR3 length: 14; J gene: TRBJ2-2; clone size: -; CDR3 DNA: TGTGCCAGTAGTATAGCAGGTTCCACCGGGGAGCTGTTTTTT; CDR3 protein: CASSIAGSTGELFF
V gene: TRBV7-2; D gene: -; CDR3 length: 16; J gene: TRBJ1-2; clone size: -; CDR3 DNA: TGTGCCAGCAGCTTAGGGGTACAGGAGAGAAGCTATGGCTACACCTTC; CDR3 protein: CASSLGVQERSYGYTF
V gene: TRBV5-1; D gene: -; CDR3 length: 16; J gene: TRBJ2-1; clone size: -; CDR3 DNA: TGCGCCAGCAGCTTGGGCGGGGGCCTTGCCTACAATGAGCAGTTCTTC; CDR3 protein: CASSLGGGLAYNEQFF
V gene: TRBV7-9; D gene: TRBD1; CDR3 length: 15; J gene: TRBJ2-5; clone size: -; CDR3 DNA: TGTGCCAGCAGTTTTGGACAGGGGCCTCAAGAGACCCAGTACTTC; CDR3 protein: CASSFGQGPQETQYF
V gene: TRBV7-2; D gene: -; CDR3 length: 16; J gene: TRBJ2-3; clone size: few; CDR3 DNA: TGTGCCAGCAGCTTACAGGGCGCAAGGCCCACAGATACGCAGTATTTT; CDR3 protein: CASSLQGARPTDTQYF
V gene: TRBV5-8; D gene: -; CDR3 length: 14; J gene: TRBJ2-1; clone size: -; CDR3 DNA: TGTGCCAGCAGCCAAGGACAGTCCTACAATGAGCAGTTCTTC; CDR3 protein: CASSQGQSYNEQFF
V gene: TRBV6-6; D gene: TRBD1; CDR3 length: 15; J gene: TRBJ2-7; clone size: -; CDR3 DNA: TGTGCCAGCAGTTTCGGACAGGTCAATGGCTACGAGCAGTACTTC; CDR3 protein: CASSFGQVNGYEQYF
V gene: TRBV23-1; D gene: -; CDR3 length: 10; J gene: TRBJ1-2; clone size: -; CDR3 DNA: TGCGCCAGCAGTCAGAGTGTCTACACCTTC; CDR3 protein: CASSQSVYTF
V gene: TRBV19; D gene: -; CDR3 length: 13; J gene: TRBJ1-4; clone size: -; CDR3 DNA: TGTGCCACGACCGACAGTTTTAGTGAAAAACTGTTTTTT; CDR3 protein: CATTDSFSEKLFF
V gene: TRBV5-7; D gene: -; CDR3 length: 15; J gene: TRBJ1-2; clone size: -; CDR3 DNA: TGTGCCAGCAGCTGGCGGTGGACAGCTAACTATGGCTACACCTTC; CDR3 protein: CASSWRWTANYGYTF
V gene: TRBV10-1; D gene: TRBD1; CDR3 length: 14; J gene: TRBJ1-6; clone size: -; CDR3 DNA: TGCGCCAGCAGTGTGGACAGGGGAGAATCACCCCTCCACTTT; CDR3 protein: CASSVDRGESPLHF
V gene: TRBV6-5; D gene: -; CDR3 length: 14; J gene: TRBJ1-2; clone size: -; CDR3 DNA: TGTGCCAGCAGTCTAACCAGGGAAAACTATGGCTACACCTTC; CDR3 protein: CASSLTRENYGYTF
V gene: TRBV5-4; D gene: TRBD1; CDR3 length: 17; J gene: TRBJ1-4; clone size: -; CDR3 DNA: TGTGCCAGCAGCTTGAGGGACAGGGAGGCGGCTAATGAAAAACTGTTTTTT; CDR3 protein: CASSLRDREAANEKLFF